This T cell receptor beta chain stems from a study of beta chain features in type 1 diabetes (dated by TCRdb to 2017 to 2018). The study in broad terms: Mean age, gender distribution, total cell number and subset yield were not different between patients and healthy donors. A total of over 95,000,000 sorted cells were examined across all samples, and RNA yield correlated strongly with the number of cells per subset. The study compared TCRB repertoires of sorted circulating CD4+ T cell subsets between recently diagnosed type 1 diabetes patients and matched healthy donors. Regulatory and stem cell-like memory subsets were obtained from only 8 patients and roughly eight healthy donors, while naive and central memory subsets were obtained from all 28 donors. What the work shows at the level of the full study, not this receptor alone: In all four CD4+ subsets, TCRB CDR3 length was moderately but significantly shorter in type 1 diabetes patients. Shorter templates might be favored by PCR, yet because patient and control samples were amplified and corrected together, any such skew would affect both groups equally. Because cDNA was sequenced instead of genomic DNA, highly expressing activated cells could be over-represented, though the groups showed no difference in activation or CD3 levels. Naive, central memory and regulatory TCRB repertoires appeared more similar among patients than among healthy donors. At VDJ recombination sites, patients with type 1 diabetes made fewer insertions and deleted more nucleotides, a pattern implying thymic rearrangement abnormalities. Because small numbers of individuals were included in the HLA sub-analyses, any influence of HLA type on TCRB rearrangement was left unresolved.

The CDR3 contains 14 residues, cysteine and phenylalanine counted. Only the CDR3 DNA is retained, 42 bases long and in frame from the first base. Per the germline V gene, MDHEN is the CDR1 and SYDVKM is the CDR2. V is cut back by 7 bases and J by 0 bases, with 5 bases in the junction unmatched. Each donor gave one peripheral blood draw, around 0.12 L on average, collected into heparinised tubes. Using a panel that included CD45RO, CCR7, CD25, CD127, CD95 and CD27, naive, central memory, regulatory and stem cell-like memory CD4+ T cells were sorted on a BD FACSAria II. Purity was above 95% for every sorted population. PBMCs were isolated right away by Lymphoprep density gradient centrifugation and were stained directly, without culture. So that batch effects would be minimized, each experiment stained and sorted samples in pairs, pairing one healthy donor with one patient. All of the isolated RNA was reverse transcribed with the High Capacity cDNA Reverse Transcription Kit, so expressed TCRB transcripts were sequenced. Deep immunoSEQ sequencing was applied to naive, central memory and regulatory T cell samples, giving an average of roughly 3.5 million total reads per sample. Sorted cells were lysed in RLT buffer, and RNA was extracted using DNase-treated RNeasy Micro or Mini kits according to cell number. Each cell subset was processed separately to prevent cross-contamination, with patient and healthy donor samples processed together. The immunoSEQ multiplex PCR was used to amplify TCRB sequences from cDNA, yielding 87-bp fragments that span the CDR3 region. Sequencing of the amplicons was done on the Illumina HiSeq platform. The paper's data handling went like this. Synthetic template baselines were used to correct PCR bias computationally, reads within Hamming distance 2 were collapsed together, and singletons that could not be merged were discarded. By aligning reads against IMGT, V, D and J genes, CDR3 length, and insertions or deletions at six rearrangement sites were assigned. Within each subset, clonotype counts were normalized to the number of sorted cells before true diversity and Gini coefficients were calculated with the tcR R package. Repertoire sharing was quantified using the overlap coefficient calculated on TCRB nucleotide sequences. TCRdb obtained this table from immuneACCESS and retained in-frame rearrangements with V and J assigned. These tables miss some clones; where compared with another copy, unresolved V genes account for less than half of the shortfall, and the remainder is unexplained. That table gives V, J and clone size, and the DNA gave D and trimming. The sample yields 250,000 to 350,000 clones; around 13% were counted once. The ten largest clones add up to 6.7% of the sample.

In this sample, this clone turned up a few times. Its antigen is still unknown. No base qualities exist here, and no much larger clone lies one base off it. The sequenced sample was central memory CD4+ T cells from blood. The sequence is built from TRBV28 and TRBJ1-2; 7 junctional bases match TRBD1. This TCR came from a young man in good health. At the DNA level, the sequence is TGTGCCAGCAATTCAGGGGGTACTAACTATGGCTACACCTTC. Translated, this is CASNSGGTNYGYTF.